This TCR beta chain was profiled in a study of Tregs in tolerant kidney transplant recipients (dated by TCRdb to between 2018 and 2021). In terms of the full investigation: The study applied TCRbeta sequencing to find donor-specific regulatory T cells before combined kidney and bone marrow transplantation and then followed those same cells after transplant. Several methods of expanding Tregs specific for an allogeneic donor were compared by TCRbeta repertoire sequencing in a few healthy controls.

Notes on this clone: Its antigen is currently not known. Qualities for individual bases were not recorded, and no much larger clone is one base off.

Genomic DNA was extracted from sorted cells with the QIAGEN DNeasy Blood and Tissue Kit for TCRbeta CDR3 sequencing. High-throughput TCRbeta CDR3 sequencing, which included PCR amplification with bias correction and internal controls, was done commercially through immunoSEQ. The original pipeline was this. Unique productive TCRbeta sequences were defined by CDR3 nucleotide sequence where primers matched, and otherwise by CDR3 amino acid sequence together with Vbeta and Jbeta genes. As a correction for sorting error, sequences shared between sorted populations at a frequency ratio of 2:1 or less were discarded, and the remaining shared sequences were assigned to the higher population. A sequence was defined as donor-reactive if the sequence was expanded at least 5-fold in CFSE-low cells compared with unstimulated cells and had a frequency of at least 0.01% in CFSE-low cells. Jensen-Shannon divergence calculated on the top 100 TCRbeta sequences ranked by frequency was used to measure repertoire divergence. When a sample had multiple sequencing runs, each run was corrected for sorting error separately and the runs were then pooled. In TCRdb, the immuneACCESS table is reduced to in-frame sequences with V and J assigned. These tables do not hold every clone; where another copy was compared, an unresolved V gene accounts for under half, and the others remain unexplained. The D gene and trimming were derived from the DNA, and the V and J assignments and clone size from that table. The sample records around 120,000 clones, roughly nine tenths of which are singletons. Roughly 0.63% of the sample goes to the ten largest clones.

V is reduced by 2 bases and J by 2 bases, leaving a spacing of 10 bases between them. From its cysteine to its phenylalanine, the CDR3 spans 14 amino acids. The read is trimmed to its CDR3 DNA, 42 bases read in frame from base 1. The CDR1 and CDR2 encoded by the germline V gene are SNHLY and FYNNEI. Thawed PBMCs were FACS-sorted into unstimulated Tregs (CD4+CD25+CD127-), CD4+ non-Tregs (CD4+CD25-), CD4 cells and CD8 cells. Healthy control blood was obtained either as purchased buffy coats or from healthy volunteers. Healthy control blood was processed by Ficoll density gradient to PBMCs and cryopreserved; patient PBMCs were collected before and after transplant. The investigation overall reported the following: Because only a small number of patients were included, the study had limitations, and the results will need to be validated in larger populations as well as under other immunosuppression protocols. Biological reproducibility was not examined directly, but technical replication error appeared to be minimal. Expanding Tregs with activated donor B cells appeared to identify the most biologically relevant and donor-specific TCRbeta repertoire.

Material for sequencing was CD4+ T cells from blood. This receptor was taken from a human donor in good health. The sequence links TRBV2 to TRBJ2-7, with the D gene uncertain. The nucleotides read TGTGCCAGCAGTGAATCTGGTAATACCTACGAGCAGTACTTC. Its coded protein is CASSESGNTYEQYF.